This T cell receptor (beta chain) was obtained from a study of blood T cell repertoires in COVID-19. Germline lookup yields CDR1 LNHDA and CDR2 SQIVND (reference sequence). Trimming took off 3 bases at V and 4 bases at J, with 16 bases between the two ends. The CDR3 is made up of 15 amino acids. In the original analysis: Reference gene primer amplification gave nucleated cell count estimates. Repertoires were generated with immunoSEQ multiplex PCR, while TCRdb's copy carries only in-frame clones and drops some. D and trimming were read from the DNA, whereas the V and J calls and clone size are those reported in that table. Altogether about 130,000 clones are present, 75% to 90% being singletons, with the ten largest covering 3.2%.

J is TRBJ2-7 and V is TRBV19, with D possibly matching TRBD2 (6 bases). This TCR derives from a woman of 80 years or more with COVID-19, enrolled during active disease. Sequences were obtained from peripheral blood. CDR3 DNA sequence: TGTGCCAGTAGTATCGGGACTCCTCTACTATACGAGCAGTACTTC. Translation: CASSIGTPLLYEQYF.